This T cell receptor (beta chain) was identified in a study of Ad26.COV2.S vaccination and SARS-CoV-2 variants. Findings of the study overall: It was reported that spike-specific CD8+ and CD4+ T cell responses were substantially broad after vaccination. Spike-specific TCR breadth ran higher among vaccine recipients than placebo recipients.

The CDR3 extends over 13 amino acids. Germline V lookup: CDR1 KGHSH, CDR2 LQKENI. V lost 2 bases, J lost 1 base, and 5 bases lay in between. Only in-frame clones appear in the TCRdb table, and some are missing; sequencing was by immunoSEQ multiplex PCR. The top ten clones hold more than 1.5% of a sample with some 320,000 clones, roughly 84% of them seen once. A remark on this clone: Its antigen is not identified.

Treatment noted: roughly 18 received Ad26.COV2.S at low or high dose, single or two shots; 5 received placebo; per-sample allocation not given. It was on day 63 after the first vaccine or placebo injection that samples were taken. V gene TRBV18 combines with J gene TRBJ1-1; D not resolved. Material: peripheral blood, obtained in a trial of Ad26.COV2.S vaccine versus placebo. The TCR was taken from a person aged 18-60 years who received the Ad26.COV2.S COVID-19 vaccine or a placebo. This chain's CDR3 is CASSPYENTEAFF. The CDR3 DNA is TGTGCCAGCTCACCATACGAGAACACTGAAGCTTTCTTT. Combining the CDR3 with reference TRBV18 and TRBJ1-1 gives the whole variable domain NAGVMQNPRHLVRRRGQEARLRCSPMKGHSHVYWYRQLPEEGLKFMVYLQKENIIDESGMPKERFSAEFPKEGPSILRIQQVVRGDSAAYFCASSPYENTEAFFGQGTRLTVV.